This is a list of T cell receptor beta chains from one sample in a study of blood T cell repertoires in COVID-19. The table came from immunoSEQ multiplex PCR; TCRdb's copy has only in-frame clones and leaves some out. Here the sample spans a few hundred thousand clones, over 75% being singletons. The sample consisted of peripheral blood. The source is a man aged 25-45 years who had recovered from COVID-19. Each CDR3 is given with its conserved first and last residue. D genes are given only for firm matches. The size entry is marked missing in some rows and otherwise reads once, few, many or a size class.

once | TRBJ2-6 | TRBV18 | NA | CASSPREQASGANVLTF | TGTGCCAGCTCACCACGGGAGCAAGCCTCTGGGGCCAACGTCCTGACTTTC
NA | TRBJ2-2 | TRBV5-1 | NA | CASSVGGLDTGELFF | TGCGCCAGCAGCGTGGGGGGCTTGGACACCGGGGAGCTGTTTTTT
NA | TRBJ1-5 | TRBV9 | NA | CASSVGTSNQPQHF | TGTGCCAGCAGCGTTGGGACTTCCAATCAGCCCCAGCATTTT
NA | TRBJ1-6 | TRBV19 | NA | CASGGTQERNSPLHF | TGTGCCAGTGGCGGGACTCAGGAAAGAAACTCACCCCTCCACTTT
NA | TRBJ2-3 | TRBV18 | NA | CASSPIASDSSTDTQYF | TGTGCCAGCTCACCAATCGCGTCGGACAGTAGCACAGATACGCAGTATTTT
NA | TRBJ1-4 | TRBV6-5 | NA | CASSVGGAGEKLFF | TGTGCCAGCTCGGTGGGGGGGGCTGGGGAAAAACTGTTTTTT
NA | TRBJ2-5 | TRBV19 | TRBD1 | CASKPTGGLLETQYF | TGTGCCAGTAAACCGACAGGGGGGTTATTAGAGACCCAGTACTTC
once | TRBJ2-3 | TRBV10-3 | NA | CAISGGTGSTDTQYF | TGTGCCATCAGCGGGGGAACGGGAAGCACAGATACGCAGTATTTT
few | TRBJ1-1 | TRBV5-4 | NA | CASSLAGEAFF | TGTGCCAGCAGCTTGGCGGGAGAAGCTTTCTTT
NA | TRBJ2-6 | TRBV29-1 | NA | CSATVGASSGANVLTF | TGCAGCGCCACGGTAGGGGCGAGCTCTGGGGCCAACGTCCTGACTTTC
NA | TRBJ1-3 | TRBV3-1/TRBV3-2 | NA | CASSQDWSSGNTIYF | TGTGCCAGCAGCCAAGACTGGAGCTCTGGAAACACCATATATTTT